Presented here are 28 T cell receptor beta chains from one specimen sequenced in a study of tumor and adjacent non-tumor tissue in lung cancer. Three rounds of nested PCR, following a modified ARM-PCR protocol, produced the TCRbeta library. TCRdb reprocessed the multiplex PCR reads via MiXCR and lists one record per CDR3 protein. The sample carries 100,000 to 150,000 distinct CDR3 sequences, 55% to 75% recorded once. RNA was extracted from bulk tissue without any cell sorting. Sequenced input: lung tumor tissue. All receptors come from a man aged 25 to 45 with non-small cell lung cancer.

Details on this clonotype: In this CDR3 the conserved last residue, phenylalanine or tryptophan, is missing, so a read error is likely. The chain combines TRBV29-1 with TRBJ2-4, with D perhaps TRBD1 or TRBD2 (5 bases each). The V gene's germline CDR1 is SQVTM and CDR2 ANQGSEA. The CDR3 contains 13 residues. Trimming shortened V by 5 bases and J by 8 bases, and 16 bases separated the two germline ends. Here the CDR3 reads CSVQLQMGDIQYI. The DNA of the CDR3 is TGCAGCGTTCAATTACAGATGGGGGACATTCAGTACATC.

This clonotype has more than one count but fewer than ten. One base away lies a much larger clone, so this may be a sequencing read error. V usage is TRBV20-1 and J usage is TRBJ2-5; no definite D call. CDR3 length equals 11 residues. Germline lookup yields CDR1 DFQATT and CDR2 SNEGSKA (reference sequence). The V end was cut by 7 bases, the J end by 5 bases, with 11 bases between. The CDR3 is CSVTPSETQYF. The DNA for the CDR3 is TGCAGTGTTACCCCCTCCGAGACCCAGTACTTC.

About this clonotype: Mismatch with germline at one junction end may stem from a read error. J is TRBJ1-3 and V is TRBV4-3, with D unresolved. Germline V CDR1 and CDR2: LGHNA, YSLEER. The CDR3 sequence is 17 residues long. The CDR3 sequence is CASSQDIGPSSRNTIYF. Written as DNA, the CDR3 is TGCGCCAGTAGCCAAGATATCGGGCCTAGCTCTCGAAACACCATATATTTT.

Points on this clonotype: Compared with germline, one end of the junction differs, possibly owing to a read error. This chain links TRBV6-2 or TRBV6-3 with TRBJ2-6, with a possible D match to TRBD1 (5 bases). There are 14 residues in the CDR3. Germline V gene sequence: CDR1 MNHEY, CDR2 SVGEGT. This CDR3 reads CTRSDSSGANVLTF. CDR3 nucleotides: TGTACCAGGAGTGACAGCTCTGGGGCCAACGTCCTGACTTTC.

By share, this clonotype ranks as medium-sized. The chain combines TRBV20-1 with TRBJ2-6; unclear D gene. The CDR3 is 13 amino acids. In germline, CDR1 is DFQATT, CDR2 SNEGSKA (reference sequence). Trimming took 4 bases from V and 0 from J, leaving 4 bases between them. CDR3 sequence: CSATSSGANVLTF. The CDR3 DNA sequence: TGCAGTGCTACTAGCTCTGGGGCCAACGTCCTGACTTTC.

The sample holds a few counts of this clonotype. The rearrangement uses TRBV16 and TRBJ1-6; no reliable D call. Germline values: CDR1 KGHSY, CDR2 FQNENV. Between the trimmed V and J ends, which lost 3 bases and 11 bases, there was a span of 20 bases. This CDR3 contains 16 residues. CDR3 DNA sequence: TGTGCCAGCAGCCAGCTCGAGGGCCCTATATCGGCACCCCTCCACTTT. This encodes CASSQLEGPISAPLHF.

With respect to this clonotype: This CDR3 fails to terminate in the conserved phenylalanine or tryptophan, so it likely reflects a read error. The rearrangement joins TRBV29-1 to TRBJ1-2; D call uncertain. Germline V CDR1 and CDR2: SQVTM, ANQGSEA. The germline V and J ends were trimmed by 1 base and 8 bases, with 8 bases remaining between them. The CDR3 consists of 11 residues. The CDR3 region is CSVEVSWGYTI. The DNA for the CDR3 is TGCAGCGTTGAAGTCAGTTGGGGCTACACCATC.

V is TRBV6-5 and J is TRBJ1-5, with D possibly TRBD1 on 6 matching bases. Germline V CDR1 and CDR2: MNHEY, SVGAGI. The CDR3 is 18 amino acids. The DNA for the CDR3 is TGTGTTAGCAGTTACTCCAGGCCCGGGAGGGGGGGCAATCAGCCCCAGCATTTT. Protein: CVSSYSRPGRGGNQPQHF.

Comments on this clonotype: This could be a read error, since a much larger clone is one nucleotide away. The missing conserved phenylalanine or tryptophan at the end of this CDR3 makes a read error likely. The V call is TRBV6-2 or TRBV6-3, the J call TRBJ1-2, with a weak D call TRBD1 (6 bases). The CDR3 covers 12 residues. Looked up from germline, CDR1 is MNHEY and CDR2 is SVGEGT. V was cut by 8 bases and J by 7 bases, with 14 bases left in between. The CDR3 is CASLGAIGGYTS. The CDR3 coding sequence is TGTGCCAGCCTGGGGGCGATCGGTGGCTACACCTCC.

Note on this clonotype: A much larger clone lies one base from this, so it may be a read error. The chain joins TRBV5-4 to TRBJ2-1; TRBD1 matches 9 bases. This CDR3 comprises 14 residues. The germline CDR1 and CDR2 sequences are SGHNT and YYREEE (reference sequence). V was pared by 1 base and J by 7 bases, with 3 bases of the junction left unmatched. The CDR3 here is CASSLMGQGNEQFF. The CDR3 DNA reads TGTGCCAGCAGCTTGATGGGACAGGGAAATGAGCAGTTCTTC.

Of note for this clonotype: This may be a read error, as it is one base from a much larger clone. J is TRBJ1-5 and V is TRBV12-3 or TRBV12-4, with 7 bases that match TRBD1. The length of the CDR3 is 15 residues. J gave up 6 bases and V 5 bases, and 10 bases lay outside the gene matches. The CDR3 is CASSRTGDGIQPQHF. CDR3 sequence (DNA): TGTGCCAGCAGTCGCACAGGGGACGGCATTCAGCCCCAGCATTTT.

As concerns this clonotype: The junction differs from germline at one of its ends, possibly a read error. The J gene is TRBJ2-3, the V gene TRBV4-1, with TRBD2 matching over 9 bases. This CDR3 comprises 15 residues. Germline CDR1 MGHRA, CDR2 YSYEKL. CDR3 bases: TGCGCCAACAGCCAAGATGGACTAGCGATAGATACGCAGTATTTT. Residues: CANSQDGLAIDTQYF.

This clonotype was seen at least ten times. This sequence joins TRBV6-6 and TRBJ2-7; 8 nucleotides align to TRBD2. Germline loops: CDR1 MNHNY, CDR2 SVGAGI (reference sequence). This CDR3 has 12 amino acids. The junction had 5 bases not matched to a gene; V was cut back by 7 bases and J by 6 bases. CDR3 residues: CASTGGGLEQYF. The CDR3 DNA reads as TGTGCCAGCACGGGGGGGGGGCTCGAGCAGTACTTC.

Ten or more counts support this clonotype. This chain links TRBV20-1 with TRBJ1-1; weak D call: TRBD1 (6 bases). This CDR3 comprises 13 residues. The ends were cut back, 3 bases at V and 1 base at J, with 9 bases in the middle. CDR1 and CDR2 (germline): DFQATT, SNEGSKA (reference sequence). CDR3 coding DNA: TGCAGTGCTAGGGACAGCCCGAACACTGAAGCTTTCTTT. Amino acid sequence: CSARDSPNTEAFF.

Note on this clonotype: One end of the junction varies from germline; a read error may be responsible. The rearrangement uses TRBV4-3 and TRBJ2-5, with TRBD1 as a possible D gene (6 bases). Germline CDR1 and CDR2: LGHNA and YSLEER. The CDR3 is made up of 17 amino acids. The CDR3 coding sequence is TGCGCCAGCAGCCAAGGTCTACAGGGATTTCGTCAAGCGACCCAGTACTTC. Its translation is CASSQGLQGFRQATQYF.

Of note for this clonotype: Just one base apart from a much larger clone, this may be a read error. The rearrangement joins TRBV6-1 to TRBJ2-7, with D possibly being TRBD2 (6 bases). This CDR3 contains 12 residues. Per germline, CDR1 MNHNS and CDR2 SASEGT. CDR3 sequence: CTSTGTYYEQYF. The DNA of the CDR3 is TGTACCAGCACCGGGACTTATTACGAGCAGTACTTC.

V and J are TRBV4-1 and TRBJ2-2, with TRBD2 matching 11 bases. Germline V CDR1 and CDR2: MGHRA, YSYEKL. The CDR3 extends over 18 amino acids. The V and J ends lost 0 bases and 4 bases, in that order; junction bases with no gene match: 7. In DNA, the CDR3 is TGCGCCAGCAGCCAAGAAGCTAGCGGGAGGTCGGTCACCGGGGAGCTGTTTTTT. It encodes CASSQEASGRSVTGELFF.

The rearrangement links TRBV6-6 to TRBJ1-5; a possible D gene is TRBD1 (5 bases). The CDR3 is 16 residues long. Trimming stripped 6 bases from V and 4 bases from J, with 19 bases between. Germline CDR1 MNHNY, CDR2 SVGAGI (reference sequence). CDR3 bases: TGTGCCAGCAGAAACAAAAAATTAGGGGTAAATCAGCCCCAGCATTTT. This sequence encodes CASRNKKLGVNQPQHF.

Points on this clonotype: A much bigger clone sits one base away, suggesting this may be a read error. The V gene is TRBV13, the J gene TRBJ1-1; D gene uncertain. CDR3 length: 14 amino acids. Germline CDR1 and CDR2: PRHDT and FYEKMQ (reference sequence). CDR3: CSSSLWRENTEAFF. DNA for the CDR3: TGTTCCAGCAGCTTATGGCGGGAGAACACTGAAGCTTTCTTT.

Notes on this clonotype: Because it lacks the conserved phenylalanine or tryptophan at the end, this CDR3 is likely a read error. This rearrangement joins TRBV12-3 or TRBV12-4 to TRBJ2-3, with unresolved D. The CDR3 is 11 amino acids. This chain's CDR3 is CASISLDTQYL. CDR3 sequence (DNA): TGTGCAAGCATTTCACTTGATACGCAGTATTTA.

On this clonotype: This clone may be a read error of a much larger clone one base away. The chain combines TRBV29-1 with TRBJ2-5; 10 bases agree with TRBD2. This CDR3 is built from 14 residues. V was pared by 8 bases and J by 3 bases, with 9 bases of the junction left unmatched. Germline V gene lookup returns CDR1 SQVTM and CDR2 ANQGSEA. In nucleotides, the CDR3 is TGCAGCCTTGGGCCCGGGACTAGCGAAGAGACCCAGTACTTC. This encodes CSLGPGTSEETQYF.

This sequence joins TRBV6-2 or TRBV6-3 and TRBJ2-7, with 9 nucleotides matching TRBD1. The V and J ends lost 4 bases and 2 bases, in that order; junction bases with no gene match: 6. The CDR3 has 15 residues. CDR1 and CDR2 (germline): MNHEY, SVGEGT. DNA of the CDR3: TGTGCCAGCAGTTTTACCAGGACAGGGGCCTACGAGCAGTACTTC. Residues: CASSFTRTGAYEQYF.

This clonotype was detected many times. The J gene is TRBJ1-1, the V gene TRBV6-2 or TRBV6-3, with D perhaps TRBD1 (5 bases). Trimming shortened V by 6 bases and J by 3 bases, and 11 bases separated the two germline ends. Germline CDR1 MNHEY, CDR2 SVGEGT. The CDR3 is 13 residues long. CDR3 nucleotides: TGTGCCAGCAGATCCGACAGTCACACTGAAGCTTTCTTT. Protein sequence: CASRSDSHTEAFF.

On this clonotype: The CDR3 ends on some other residue instead of the conserved phenylalanine or tryptophan, so this is likely a read error. The chain uses TRBV11-2 and TRBJ2-1, with D tentatively TRBD1 (5 bases). Germline V lookup: CDR1 SGHAT, CDR2 FQNNGV. The V gene lost 2 bases and the J gene lost 6 bases, with 17 bases spanning the gap. The CDR3 contains 16 residues. Written as DNA, the CDR3 is TGTGCCAGCAGCTTAAGGCAGACAACTGGGGCCAATGAGCAGTTCCTC. Encoded protein: CASSLRQTTGANEQFL.

This clonotype has at least ten counts. J is TRBJ2-3 and V is TRBV12-3 or TRBV12-4, with D unresolved. V gave up 6 bases and J gave up 3 bases, with 16 bases separating them. The CDR3 has 15 amino acids. The CDR3, as DNA: TGTGCCAGCAGCCCCGGCGCGTACCTAACAGATACGCAGTATTTT. Encoded protein: CASSPGAYLTDTQYF.

This clonotype was seen only a few times. The chain combines TRBV10-2 with TRBJ2-5, with D possibly matching TRBD2 (5 bases). Trimming pared 7 bases from V and 0 bases from J, leaving 6 bases between. The CDR3 contains 12 residues. CDR1 is WSHSY and CDR2 is SAAADI in the germline V gene. Here the CDR3 DNA reads TGCGCCAGCACGGACTACCAAGAGACCCAGTACTTC. It codes for CASTDYQETQYF.

In regard to this clonotype: One end of the junction is discordant with germline, which a read error may explain. In DNA, the CDR3 is TGCACCAGCAGCCTGGACAGGAAGAACACTGAAGCCTTCTTT. It translates to CTSSLDRKNTEAFF. This chain joins TRBV4-1 and TRBJ1-1, with 7 bases that match TRBD1. The CDR3 length is 14 residues. Looked up from germline, CDR1 is MGHRA and CDR2 is YSYEKL.

This clonotype has a single count. The gene calls are TRBV10-2 and TRBJ2-7, with a weak D call TRBD2 (5 bases). Trimming left V 4 bases short and J 0 bases short, with 16 bases between. CDR3 size: 16 residues. Germline CDR1 and CDR2: WSHSY and SAAADI. CDR3 in DNA: TGCGCCAGCAGTGGAGGGCCAGCTGGCGGCTCCTACGAGCAGTACTTC. The encoded protein is CASSGGPAGGSYEQYF.